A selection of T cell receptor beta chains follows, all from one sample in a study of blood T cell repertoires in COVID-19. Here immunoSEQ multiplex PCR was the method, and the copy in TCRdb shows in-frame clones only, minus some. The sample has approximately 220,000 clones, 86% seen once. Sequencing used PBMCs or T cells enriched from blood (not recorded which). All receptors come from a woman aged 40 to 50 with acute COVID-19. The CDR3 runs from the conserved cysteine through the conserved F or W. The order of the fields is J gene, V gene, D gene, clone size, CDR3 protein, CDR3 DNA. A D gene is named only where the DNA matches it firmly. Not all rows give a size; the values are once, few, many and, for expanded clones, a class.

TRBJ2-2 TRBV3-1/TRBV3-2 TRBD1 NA CASSPRTGPTGELFF TGTGCCAGCAGCCCACGGACAGGCCCCACCGGGGAGCTGTTTTTT
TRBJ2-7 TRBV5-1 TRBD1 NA CASRAGTGDEQYF TGCGCCAGCAGGGCGGGGACAGGGGACGAGCAGTACTTC
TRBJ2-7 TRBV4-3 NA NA CASSRGFYEQYF TGCGCCAGCAGCCGAGGATTCTACGAGCAGTACTTC
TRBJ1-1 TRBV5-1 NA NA CASSPGGDTEAFF TGCGCCAGCAGCCCGGGCGGGGACACTGAAGCTTTCTTT
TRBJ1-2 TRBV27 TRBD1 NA CASSSVQGMYGYTF TGTGCCAGCAGTTCCGTACAGGGGATGTATGGCTACACCTTC
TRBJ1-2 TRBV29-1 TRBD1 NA CSVSRDRVKDYGYTF TGCAGCGTTTCTAGAGACAGGGTTAAAGATTATGGCTACACCTTC
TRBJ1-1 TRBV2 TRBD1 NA CASSATGGTEAFF TGTGCCAGCAGTGCGACAGGGGGCACTGAAGCTTTCTTT
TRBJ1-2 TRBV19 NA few CASSTGSWGYTF TGTGCCAGTAGCACAGGGTCATGGGGCTACACCTTC
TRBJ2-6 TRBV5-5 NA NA CASSRTSAGANVLTF TGTGCCAGCAGCCGAACAAGTGCTGGGGCCAACGTCCTGACTTTC
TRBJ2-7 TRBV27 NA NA CASRIRGLGYEQYF TGTGCCAGCAGGATCAGGGGCCTGGGGTACGAGCAGTACTTC
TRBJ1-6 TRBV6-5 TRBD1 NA CASRDRGQDNSPLHF TGTGCCAGCAGAGACAGGGGGCAGGATAATTCACCCCTCCACTTT
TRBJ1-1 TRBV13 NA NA CASSFVRDTRGWTEAFF TGTGCCAGCAGCTTCGTTCGGGACACCAGGGGATGGACTGAAGCTTTCTTT
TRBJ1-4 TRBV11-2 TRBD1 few CASSPGDRDYEKLFF TGTGCCAGCAGCCCCGGGGACAGGGACTATGAAAAACTGTTTTTT
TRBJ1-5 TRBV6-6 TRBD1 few CASSYSSDRAQPQHF TGTGCCAGCAGTTACTCGAGTGACAGGGCTCAGCCCCAGCATTTT
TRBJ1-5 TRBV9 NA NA CASSVDWRDQPQHF TGTGCCAGCAGCGTAGATTGGCGGGATCAGCCCCAGCATTTT
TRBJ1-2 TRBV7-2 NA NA CASSPAGPGPSFYGYTF TGTGCCAGCAGCCCGGCGGGGCCCGGCCCTTCGTTCTATGGCTACACCTTC
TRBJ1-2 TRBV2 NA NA CASSLFLNSNYGYTF TGTGCCAGCTCCCTATTCCTCAATTCAAACTATGGCTACACCTTC
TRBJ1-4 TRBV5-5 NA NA CASSLGGSEKLFF TGTGCCAGCAGCTTGGGAGGGAGTGAAAAACTGTTTTTT
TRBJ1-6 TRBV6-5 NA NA CASSYSGGARSSPLHF TGTGCCAGCAGTTACTCGGGGGGGGCTAGGAGTTCACCCCTCCACTTT
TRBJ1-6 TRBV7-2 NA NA CASSSGLQRYSPLHF TGTGCCAGCAGCTCGGGACTCCAGCGCTATTCACCCCTCCACTTT
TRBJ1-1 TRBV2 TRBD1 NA CASSYTGGPNTEAFF TGTGCCAGCAGTTATACAGGGGGGCCGAACACTGAAGCTTTCTTT
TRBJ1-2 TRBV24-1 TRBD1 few CATSGGQNYGYTF TGTGCCACCAGCGGGGGACAGAACTATGGCTACACCTTC
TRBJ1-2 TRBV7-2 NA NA CASSLIGSTGGYGYTF TGTGCCAGCAGCTTAATCGGCTCGACAGGAGGATATGGCTACACCTTC
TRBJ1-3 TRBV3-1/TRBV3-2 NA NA CASSHGRGDTIYF TGTGCCAGCAGCCACGGGAGAGGAGACACCATATATTTT
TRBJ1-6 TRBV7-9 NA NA CASSLSGQLGNSPLHF TGTGCCAGCAGCTTGTCGGGACAATTGGGTAATTCACCCCTCCACTTT
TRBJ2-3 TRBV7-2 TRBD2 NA CASSYPTSGVTFSTDTQYF TGTGCCAGCAGCTACCCGACTAGCGGAGTCACGTTCAGCACAGATACGCAGTATTTT
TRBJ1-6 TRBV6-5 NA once CASIRDIFNDSPLHF TGTGCCAGCATCCGAGACATCTTTAATGATTCACCCCTCCACTTT
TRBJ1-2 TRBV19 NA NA CASSKEAKNPYGYTF TGTGCCAGTAGTAAGGAGGCGAAGAATCCCTATGGCTACACCTTC
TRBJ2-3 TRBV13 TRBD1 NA CASSFRDRGQDTQYF TGTGCCAGCAGCTTCCGGGACAGGGGGCAAGATACGCAGTATTTT
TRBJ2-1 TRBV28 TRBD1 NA CASSLRSGTGNNEQFF TGTGCCAGCAGTCTCAGATCCGGGACAGGGAACAATGAGCAGTTCTTC
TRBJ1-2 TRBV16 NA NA CASSQYWGSGGYTF TGTGCCAGCAGCCAATATTGGGGCTCGGGTGGCTACACCTTC
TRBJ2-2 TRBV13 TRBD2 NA CATQEAGANTGELFF TGTGCCACCCAGGAGGCGGGGGCGAACACCGGGGAGCTGTTTTTT
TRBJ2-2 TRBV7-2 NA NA CASSPRGGNTGELFF TGTGCCAGCAGCCCCCGGGGAGGTAACACCGGGGAGCTGTTTTTT
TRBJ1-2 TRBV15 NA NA CATSREQGAYGYTF TGTGCCACCAGCAGAGAACAGGGTGCCTATGGCTACACCTTC
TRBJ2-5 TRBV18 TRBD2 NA CASSPSRGYQETQYF TGTGCCAGCTCACCGTCGCGGGGGTACCAAGAGACCCAGTACTTC
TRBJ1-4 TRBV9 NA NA CASSPFATNEKLFF TGTGCCAGCAGCCCCTTTGCAACTAATGAAAAACTGTTTTTT
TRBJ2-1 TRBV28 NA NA CASSLYRALPYNEQFF TGTGCCAGCAGCCTTTATCGAGCCCTACCTTACAATGAGCAGTTCTTC
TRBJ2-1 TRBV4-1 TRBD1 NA CASSLKGAFNEQFF TGCGCCAGCAGCCTAAAGGGGGCGTTCAATGAGCAGTTCTTC
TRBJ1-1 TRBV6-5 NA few CASSPGSAFF TGTGCCAGCAGTCCAGGGTCAGCTTTCTTT
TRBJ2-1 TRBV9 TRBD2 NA CASSAPRAGGLYNEQFF TGTGCCAGCAGCGCCCCTAGGGCGGGGGGACTTTACAATGAGCAGTTCTTC
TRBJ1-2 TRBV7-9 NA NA CASSLGALDGGYTF TGTGCCAGCAGCCTAGGGGCATTGGATGGTGGCTACACCTTC
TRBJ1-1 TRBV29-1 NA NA CSVESGGEAFF TGCAGCGTTGAGTCCGGAGGCGAAGCTTTCTTT